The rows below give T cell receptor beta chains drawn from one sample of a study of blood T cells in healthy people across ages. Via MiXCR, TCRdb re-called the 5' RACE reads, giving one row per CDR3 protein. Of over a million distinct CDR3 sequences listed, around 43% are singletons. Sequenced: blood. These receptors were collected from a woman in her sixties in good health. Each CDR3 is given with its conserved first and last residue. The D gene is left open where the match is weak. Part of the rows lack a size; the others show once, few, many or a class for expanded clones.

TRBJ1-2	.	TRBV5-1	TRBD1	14	TGCGCCAGCAGCGCCCAACAGGGGGGGTATGGCTACACCTTC	CASSAQQGGYGYTF
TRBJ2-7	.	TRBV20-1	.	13	TGCGGTGCTAGAGATGGGGTCAGGGACGAGCAGTACTTC	CGARDGVRDEQYF
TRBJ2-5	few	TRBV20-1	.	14	TGCAGTGCGATCAAGGGGGGCGTCCAAGAGACCCAGTACTTC	CSAIKGGVQETQYF
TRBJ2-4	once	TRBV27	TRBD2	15	TGTGCCAGCAGTTTATCGGGCGGGAGCAAAAACATTCAGTACTTC	CASSLSGGSKNIQYF
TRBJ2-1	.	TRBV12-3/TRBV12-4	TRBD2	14	TGTGCCAGCAGTCTAAGCGGGGTAGCCCGTGAGCAGTTCTTC	CASSLSGVAREQFF
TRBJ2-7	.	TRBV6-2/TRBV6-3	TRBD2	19	TGTGCCAGCAGGCGCGGGGTCCAGGGAACTAGCGGGAGGTCCTACGAGCAGTACTTC	CASRRGVQGTSGRSYEQYF
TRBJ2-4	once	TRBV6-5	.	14	TGTGCCAGCAGGCGCGACAGGTCTTCGGACATTCAGTACTTC	CASRRDRSSDIQYF
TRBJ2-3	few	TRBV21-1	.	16	TGTGCCAGCAGCAATCCCGGCGGGAGGGTCACAGATACGCAGTATTTT	CASSNPGGRVTDTQYF
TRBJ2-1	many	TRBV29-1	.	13	TGCAGCGTTGATACAGGCACCTACAATGAGCAGTTCTTC	CSVDTGTYNEQFF
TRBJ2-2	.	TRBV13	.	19	TGTGCCAGCAGCTACCTACTCGGCAGTCTTCCTTCGAACACCGGGGAGCTGTTTTTT	CASSYLLGSLPSNTGELFF
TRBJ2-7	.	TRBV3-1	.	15	TGTGCCAGCACCCCAACGGACTCCAGCTCCTACGAGCAGTACTTC	CASTPTDSSSYEQYF
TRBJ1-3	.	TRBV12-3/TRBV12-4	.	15	TGTGCCAGCAGTCCCTTCATGGGTGGGGGAAACACCATATATTTT	CASSPFMGGGNTIYF
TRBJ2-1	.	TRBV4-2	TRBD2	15	TGTGCCAGCTCCCAAGGGCTAGCGGGGGGCTCATGGCAGTTCTTC	CASSQGLAGGSWQFF
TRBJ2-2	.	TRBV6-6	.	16	TGTGCCAGCAGCCGCGATGGGGCTTCGAGCACCGGGGGGCTGTTTTTT	CASSRDGASSTGGLFF
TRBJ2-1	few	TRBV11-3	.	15	TGTGCCAGCAGCCCCGGGAGTGGGGCCTACAATGAGCAGTTCTTC	CASSPGSGAYNEQFF
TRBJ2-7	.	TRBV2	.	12	TGTGCCAGCAGTGAAAGAGGGCGGGAGCAGTACTTC	CASSERGREQYF
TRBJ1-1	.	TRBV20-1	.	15	TGCAGTGCTAATAGGGGGGGAGGGACAAACACTGGAGCTTTCTTT	CSANRGGGTNTGAFF
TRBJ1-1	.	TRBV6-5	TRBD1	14	TGTGCCAGCAGCCGACAGGGAACCAACACTGAAGCTTTCTTT	CASSRQGTNTEAFF
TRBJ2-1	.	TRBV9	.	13	TGTGCCAGCAGCGTAGTGGGGGAAGTAGAGCAGTTCTTC	CASSVVGEVEQFF
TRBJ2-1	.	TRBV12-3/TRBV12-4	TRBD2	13	TGTGCCGGCAGTCTTAGCGGGAGGGATGAGCAGTTCTTC	CAGSLSGRDEQFF
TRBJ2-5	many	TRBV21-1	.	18	TGTGCCAGCAGCAAAGCTCTATCGTCCAGGGAGAAAAAAGAGACCCAGTACTTC	CASSKALSSREKKETQYF
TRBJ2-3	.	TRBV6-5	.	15	TGTGCCAGCAGAAACCGGAGGACAACAACAGATACGCAGTATTTT	CASRNRRTTTDTQYF
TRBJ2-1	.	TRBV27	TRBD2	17	TGTGCCAGCAGGAGACAGGGTGGACTAGCGGACCGAATACTGCAGTTCTTC	CASRRQGGLADRILQFF
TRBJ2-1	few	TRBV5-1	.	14	TGCGCCAGCAGCTTGGCCGCTAGTGCCGATGAGCAGTTCTTC	CASSLAASADEQFF
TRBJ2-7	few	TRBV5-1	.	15	TGCGCCAGCAGCTTCGCAGGGACGGGTTCCTACGAGCAGTACTTC	CASSFAGTGSYEQYF
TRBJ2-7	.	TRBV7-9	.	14	TGTGCCAGCAGCTTTTTAGAACAGGCGTACGAGCAGTACTTC	CASSFLEQAYEQYF
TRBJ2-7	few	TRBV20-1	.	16	TGCAGTGCTAGACCAAGTGGGACGAGGAGCTCCTACGAGCAGTACTTC	CSARPSGTRSSYEQYF
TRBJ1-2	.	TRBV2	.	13	TGTGCCAGCAGTCGGGACGCCGCCTATGGCTACACCTTC	CASSRDAAYGYTF
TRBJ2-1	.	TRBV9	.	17	TGTGCCAGCAGCGTACCCCCTTTAGCGGTCTTGGGGGATGAGCAGTTCTTC	CASSVPPLAVLGDEQFF
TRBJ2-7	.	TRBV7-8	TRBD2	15	TGTGCCAGCAGCCCCACCTTGACTAGCAACTACGAGCAGTACTTC	CASSPTLTSNYEQYF
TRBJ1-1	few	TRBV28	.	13	TGTGCCAGCAGGAGGGTAACGGGCACTGAAGCTTTCTTT	CASRRVTGTEAFF
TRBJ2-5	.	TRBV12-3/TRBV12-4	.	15	TGTGCCAGCGGCTCCCTACCGGAGGGTAGGGAGACCCAGTACTTC	CASGSLPEGRETQYF
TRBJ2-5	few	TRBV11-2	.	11	TGTGCCTCCAGCGTGGCCGGGACCCAGTACTTC	CASSVAGTQYF
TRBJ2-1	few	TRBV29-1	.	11	TGCAGCGTTGTCGGTTACAATGAGCAGTTCTTC	CSVVGYNEQFF
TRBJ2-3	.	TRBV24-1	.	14	TGTGCCACCAGTGGTGGCGGGGGCACAGATACGCAGTATTTT	CATSGGGGTDTQYF
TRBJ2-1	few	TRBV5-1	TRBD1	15	TGCGCCAGCAGCTTGGCTACGACAGGGTACAATGAGCAGTTCTTC	CASSLATTGYNEQFF
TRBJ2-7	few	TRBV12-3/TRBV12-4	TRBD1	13	TGTGCCAGCAGTCTCGGACAGGAGTACGAGCAGTACTTC	CASSLGQEYEQYF
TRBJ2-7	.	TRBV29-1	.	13	TGCAGCGTTGTATCGGGAGCGACCTACGAGCAGTACTTC	CSVVSGATYEQYF
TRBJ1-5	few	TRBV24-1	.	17	TGTGCCACCAGTGATTCCCCCCGAGGAATTGGGGCTCAGCCCCAGCATTTT	CATSDSPRGIGAQPQHF
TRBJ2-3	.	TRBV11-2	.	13	TGTGCCAGCAGGGTCTCGAGCACAGATACGCAGTATTTT	CASRVSSTDTQYF
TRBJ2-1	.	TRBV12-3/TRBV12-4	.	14	TGTGCCAGCCTTGACCCCTTCTCCTACAATGAGCAGTTCTTC	CASLDPFSYNEQFF
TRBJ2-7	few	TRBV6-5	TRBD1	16	TGTGCCAGCAGTTACTCGAAAGGACAGGGGTCCTACGAGCAGTACTTC	CASSYSKGQGSYEQYF
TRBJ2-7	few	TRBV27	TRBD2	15	TGTGCCAGCAGTTTTCTTAGCGGGAGGCCCCACGAGCAGTACTTC	CASSFLSGRPHEQYF
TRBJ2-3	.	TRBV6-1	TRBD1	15	TGTGCCAGCAGTGCCTGGACAGGGGAGGCAGATACGCAGTATTTT	CASSAWTGEADTQYF
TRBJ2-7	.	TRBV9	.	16	TGTGCCGGTAGCGATTCCCGGGACGGGAACTCCTACGAGCAGTACTTC	CAGSDSRDGNSYEQYF
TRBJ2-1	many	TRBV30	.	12	TGTGCCTGGGGCAAGTATTACAATGAGCAGTTCTTC	CAWGKYYNEQFF
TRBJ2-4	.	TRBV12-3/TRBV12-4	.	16	TGTGCCAGCAGTGCCGGCAGGGCCGGTGGCAAAAACATTCAGTACTTC	CASSAGRAGGKNIQYF
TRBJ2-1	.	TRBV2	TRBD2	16	TGTGCCAGCAGTGAACAGATAGCGGGAGCCTACAATGAGCAGTTCTTC	CASSEQIAGAYNEQFF
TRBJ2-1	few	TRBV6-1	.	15	TGTGCCAGCAGAGTGGCGAGGTCCCGGGACAATGAGCAGTTCTTC	CASRVARSRDNEQFF
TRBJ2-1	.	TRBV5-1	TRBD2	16	TGCGCCAGCAGCTGGGGAGTAGCGGGAGGAGGTAATGAGCAGTTCTTC	CASSWGVAGGGNEQFF
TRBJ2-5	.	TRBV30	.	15	TGTGCCTGGATGGATAAAGGACCGCGCCAAGAGACCCAGTACTTC	CAWMDKGPRQETQYF
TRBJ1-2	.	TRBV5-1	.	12	TGCGCCAGCAGCCGGGAGGCAGCTGCCCTCACCTTC	CASSREAAALTF
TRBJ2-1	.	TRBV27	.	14	TGTGCCAGCAGTGTAACACCAGGGGTCGATGAGCAGTTCTTC	CASSVTPGVDEQFF
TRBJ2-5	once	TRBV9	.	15	TGTGCCAGCAGCGTAGGGACTAGGGGGGAATATGAGCAGTACTTC	CASSVGTRGEYEQYF